Listed below are T cell receptor beta chains from one sample, sequenced in a study of radiation and T cells in renal cell carcinoma. Data came from immunoSEQ multiplex PCR; TCRdb stores just in-frame clones and leaves some out. Altogether about 4,300 clones are present, less than 65% being singletons, with the ten largest covering roughly 45%. Sample: tumor tissue, taken from a patient whose treatment included radiotherapy and nephrectomy. All receptors come from a woman aged 60-75 years with renal cell carcinoma. Each CDR3 is given with its conserved first and last residue. Fields, in order: CDR3 protein, CDR3 DNA, D gene, J gene, V gene, clone size. The D gene is left open where the match is weak. The size of a clone is reported for some rows only, either as once, few or many, or as a class for expanded clones.

CASSLRTAYGYTF | TGTGCCAGCAGTTTAAGAACAGCCTATGGCTACACCTTC | - | TRBJ1-2 | TRBV6-6 | few
CASSPQGYGELFF | TGCGCCAGCAGCCCCCAGGGTTACGGGGAGCTGTTTTTT | - | TRBJ2-2 | TRBV5-1 | -
CASSIPGRSYEQYF | TGTGCCAGTAGTATCCCCGGAAGGTCCTACGAGCAGTACTTC | - | TRBJ2-7 | TRBV19 | once
CASSYSNRESYEQYF | TGTGCCAGCAGTTACTCAAACAGGGAGTCCTACGAGCAGTACTTC | - | TRBJ2-7 | TRBV6-6 | -
CASSLPRESLNTEAFF | TGCGCCAGCAGCTTGCCAAGGGAATCCCTGAACACTGAAGCTTTCTTT | - | TRBJ1-1 | TRBV5-1 | once
CAANSGANVLTF | TGTGCCGCAAACTCTGGGGCCAACGTCCTGACTTTC | - | TRBJ2-6 | TRBV5-6 | medium-sized
CATATGRNTGELFF | TGCGCCACAGCGACAGGCCGCAACACCGGGGAGCTGTTTTTT | - | TRBJ2-2 | TRBV5-1 | -
CASSLEGQGALDGYTF | TGTGCCAGCAGCCTCGAAGGACAGGGGGCGCTGGATGGCTACACCTTC | TRBD1 | TRBJ1-2 | TRBV5-4 | -
CASSPTQNTEAFF | TGTGCCAGCAGCCCCACACAGAACACTGAAGCTTTCTTT | - | TRBJ1-1 | TRBV11-1 | -
CASSLAPLSGYGYTF | TGCGCCAGCAGCTTGGCTCCTCTTTCAGGATATGGCTACACCTTC | - | TRBJ1-2 | TRBV5-1 | -
CASSLQGAGETQYF | TGCGCCAGCAGCTTACAGGGGGCGGGGGAGACCCAGTACTTC | TRBD1 | TRBJ2-5 | TRBV5-1 | -
CASTPGAILNYGYTF | TGTGCCAGCACCCCAGGAGCCATACTAAACTATGGCTACACCTTC | - | TRBJ1-2 | TRBV5-5 | -
CASSLQGRASYEQYF | TGCGCCAGCAGCTTACAGGGACGGGCTTCCTACGAGCAGTACTTC | - | TRBJ2-7 | TRBV5-1 | -
CASSFTGGGTEAFF | TGTGCCAGCAGCTTCACAGGGGGCGGCACTGAAGCTTTCTTT | TRBD1 | TRBJ1-1 | TRBV5-5 | -
CASNGRDTSGRWEQYF | TGCGCCAGCAACGGCCGGGATACTAGCGGGAGATGGGAGCAGTACTTC | TRBD2 | TRBJ2-7 | TRBV5-1 | medium-sized
CATHRGGEGSYEQYF | TGTGCCACCCATCGTGGGGGGGAGGGCTCCTACGAGCAGTACTTC | TRBD2 | TRBJ2-7 | TRBV6-6 | few
CASSLGRGNEQFF | TGTGCCAGCAGCTTGGGCCGGGGCAATGAGCAGTTCTTC | - | TRBJ2-1 | TRBV5-4 | once
CASSLRSDPRELFF | TGTGCCAGCAGTCTGAGGTCTGACCCTAGGGAGCTGTTTTTT | - | TRBJ2-2 | TRBV6-5 | -
CASTSGGQGATEAFF | TGTGCCAGCACCTCAGGGGGACAGGGGGCAACTGAAGCTTTCTTT | TRBD1 | TRBJ1-1 | TRBV5-4 | -
CASSRQGVGVGYTF | TGTGCCAGCAGCCGACAGGGAGTAGGGGTTGGCTACACCTTC | TRBD1 | TRBJ1-2 | TRBV5-6 | -
CASSSGGSNQPQHF | TGTGCCAGCTCTTCCGGAGGAAGCAATCAGCCCCAGCATTTT | - | TRBJ1-5 | TRBV28 | -
CSVGGFQETQYF | TGCAGCGTTGGGGGGTTCCAAGAGACCCAGTACTTC | - | TRBJ2-5 | TRBV29-1 | -
CASSLFGNTIYF | TGTGCCAGCAGCTTGTTTGGAAACACCATATATTTT | - | TRBJ1-3 | TRBV5-5 | -
CASSPGQGALGGYTF | TGTGCCAGCAGCCCGGGACAGGGGGCTCTTGGTGGCTACACCTTC | TRBD1 | TRBJ1-2 | TRBV5-4 | -
CASSSTGTYTNYGYTF | TGTGCCAGCAGCTCCACCGGGACCTACACTAACTATGGCTACACCTTC | - | TRBJ1-2 | TRBV7-9 | -
CASSLGHTGLPEQYF | TGCGCCAGCAGCTTGGGCCATACCGGGCTTCCCGAGCAGTACTTC | - | TRBJ2-7 | TRBV5-1 | -
CASSESYTDTQYF | TGCGCCAGCAGTGAGTCGTACACAGATACGCAGTATTTT | - | TRBJ2-3 | TRBV10-1 | -
CAWSRDFKNIQYF | TGTGCCTGGAGTAGGGACTTCAAAAACATTCAGTACTTC | - | TRBJ2-4 | TRBV30 | -
CASSEKGRLWETQYF | TGTGCCAGCAGTGAAAAGGGCAGGCTGTGGGAGACCCAGTACTTC | - | TRBJ2-5 | TRBV2 | once
CASSFRESPVNEQFF | TGTGCCAGCAGCTTCCGGGAGTCGCCGGTCAATGAGCAGTTCTTC | - | TRBJ2-1 | TRBV5-6 | once
CASSFQVRGAYNEQFF | TGTGCCAGCAGCTTCCAAGTCCGAGGAGCCTACAATGAGCAGTTCTTC | - | TRBJ2-1 | TRBV7-2 | -
CASSPRQGNSYEQYF | TGTGCCAGTAGTCCCCGACAGGGCAACTCCTACGAGCAGTACTTC | TRBD1 | TRBJ2-7 | TRBV19 | few
CASSGTSGSAFETQYF | TGCGCCAGCAGCGGGACTAGCGGGAGTGCCTTTGAGACCCAGTACTTC | TRBD2 | TRBJ2-5 | TRBV5-1 | few
CASSHGTGNNEQFF | TGTGCCAGCAGCCACGGGACAGGGAACAATGAGCAGTTCTTC | TRBD1 | TRBJ2-1 | TRBV7-2 | -
CASSQAAAPLEAFF | TGTGCCAGCAGCCAAGCCGCGGCCCCCCTTGAAGCTTTCTTT | - | TRBJ1-1 | TRBV4-2 | medium-sized
CASSRRGRGQQYF | TGTGCCAGCAGTCGCCGAGGTAGGGGACAACAGTACTTC | - | TRBJ2-7 | TRBV2 | -
CASSRTSGGAEDTQYF | TGCGCCAGCAGCCGGACTAGCGGGGGGGCTGAAGATACGCAGTATTTT | TRBD2 | TRBJ2-3 | TRBV4-1 | -
CASSLAREPYYGYTF | TGTGCCAGCAGCTTGGCGCGGGAGCCCTACTATGGCTACACCTTC | - | TRBJ1-2 | TRBV5-6 | -
CASSLDSTGPQHF | TGTGCCAGCAGCCTGGACTCCACGGGGCCCCAGCATTTT | - | TRBJ1-5 | TRBV6-6 | few